This T cell receptor (beta chain) appears in the sequencing data of a study of long-term antiretroviral therapy in people with HIV. Study context: About a decade before 2015, the earliest samples were taken when ART was typically delayed.

Version v3.0 of the immunoSEQ assay was performed at survey level. Some clones are missing from TCRdb's copy, which holds only in-frame ones; the method was immunoSEQ multiplex PCR. The sample carries some 16,000 clones, 91% recorded once. Overall study results and limits: The range of CDR3 lengths in HIV repertoires proved narrower than that found in controls. Even long-term ART left TRB diversity below transplant donor controls, despite gains. Nothing was known about ART adherence, viral resistance or changes in therapy.

A word on this clone: What it recognizes is unknown.

V dropped 5 bases and J dropped 4 bases, with 11 bases sitting between them. Germline V gene data show CDR1 as ENHRY and CDR2 as SYGVKD. This CDR3 has 13 amino acids. The clonotype originates from a woman aged 40 to 50 with HIV. Specimen: unsorted PBMCs, collected 0.6 years after starting antiretroviral therapy. This chain joins TRBV10-3 and TRBJ1-1, with D tentatively TRBD1 (5 bases). The CDR3 sequence is CAISPAGSTEAFF. In DNA form, the CDR3 reads TGTGCCATCAGTCCAGCAGGGAGCACTGAAGCTTTCTTT.